This entry describes one T cell receptor (beta chain). The authors' processing: Scientists estimated how many nucleated cells there were by amplifying reference gene primers. Sequenced by immunoSEQ multiplex PCR; TCRdb stores in-frame clones only, minus some. That table supplies the V and J calls and clone size; D and trimming were determined from the DNA. The sample holds around 64,000 clones, approximately 78% seen once. The data belong to a study of blood T cell repertoires in COVID-19. Study overall: Samples taken during acute and convalescent COVID-19 were collected in the United States, Italy and Spain.

Germline V gene lookup returns CDR1 MNHNS and CDR2 SASEGT. The CDR3 length is 14 residues. Losses at the gene ends were 3 bases for V and 5 bases for J; bases not matched to a gene: 6. The sequencing sample was made of peripheral blood. This chain uses TRBV6-1 with TRBJ2-5; 7 nucleotides line up with TRBD2. The TCR was taken from a human donor in a cohort sampled during active COVID-19. This chain's CDR3 is CASSDPTSWETQYF. The CDR3 coding sequence is TGTGCCAGCAGTGACCCGACTAGCTGGGAGACCCAGTACTTC.